These T cell receptor beta chains were read from a single sample in a study of T-cell reconstitution after alpha-beta-depleted transplantation in children. TCRdb redid the calling of the PCR reads with MiXCR, one entry per CDR3 protein. The sample lists over 400,000 distinct CDR3 sequences; approximately 42% were seen once. The sequencing used PBMCs, collected before TCRalphabeta/CD19-depleted stem cell transplant. Receptors originate from a girl aged 2 to 10 with aplastic anemia, due to receive a stem cell transplant. CDR3s include the opening cysteine and the closing phenylalanine or tryptophan. Each record gives: clone size, J gene, D gene, V gene, CDR3 protein, CDR3 DNA. A D gene is named only where the DNA matches it firmly. Expanded clones get a size class; other rows say once, few or many, or leave the size out.

many	TRBJ1-3	.	TRBV7-2	CASSKRSSGNTIYF	TGTGCCAGCAGCAAGAGGTCCTCTGGAAACACCATATATTTT
many	TRBJ1-1	.	TRBV5-1	CASSNGGGNTEAFF	TGCGCCAGCAGCAACGGGGGAGGAAACACTGAAGCTTTCTTT
.	TRBJ2-1	TRBD2	TRBV11-2	CASSPRTSNEQFF	TGTGCCAGCAGCCCCAGGACTAGCAATGAGCAGTTCTTC
few	TRBJ2-7	.	TRBV5-1	CASSQRQRSREQYF	TGCGCCAGCAGCCAACGTCAGAGGTCCCGCGAGCAGTACTTC
many	TRBJ1-2	.	TRBV12-3/TRBV12-4	CASSLNRNYGYTF	TGTGCCAGCAGTTTGAACAGGAACTATGGCTACACCTTC
.	TRBJ2-3	TRBD2	TRBV7-2	CASSLVGLAGIRDTQYF	TGTGCCAGCAGCTTAGTAGGGCTAGCGGGGATCAGAGATACGCAGTATTTT
many	TRBJ2-7	TRBD2	TRBV28	CASSLRASGRYEQYF	TGTGCCAGCAGTTTAAGAGCTAGCGGGAGGTACGAGCAGTACTTC
few	TRBJ2-6	TRBD1	TRBV6-1	CASSRQGSFFSGANVLTF	TGTGCCAGCAGTCGACAGGGGTCCTTTTTCTCTGGGGCCAACGTCCTGACTTTC
once	TRBJ2-7	.	TRBV30	CAWSVIAEQYF	TGTGCCTGGAGTGTAATTGCCGAGCAGTACTTC
.	TRBJ1-1	.	TRBV20-1	CSARVSGGPTEAFF	TGCAGTGCTAGAGTATCCGGGGGCCCCACTGAAGCTTTCTTT
.	TRBJ2-1	.	TRBV28	CASSFRRTLMNF	TGTGCCAGCAGTTTTAGGCGGACTCTTATGAACTTC
.	TRBJ2-5	.	TRBV4-1	CASSRVQGETQYF	TGCGCCAGCAGCCGCGTGCAGGGGGAGACCCAGTACTTC
.	TRBJ2-1	.	TRBV30	CAWAPGSGRSQFF	TGTGCCTGGGCCCCAGGTAGCGGCCGAAGCCAGTTCTTC
.	TRBJ2-2	.	TRBV6-5	CASSLSPGGDTGELFF	TGTGCCAGCAGTTTAAGCCCAGGGGGGGACACCGGGGAGCTGTTTTTT
.	TRBJ2-1	.	TRBV20-1	CRGMGPYNEQFF	TGCAGGGGGATGGGTCCCTACAATGAGCAGTTCTTC
many	TRBJ2-7	.	TRBV12-3/TRBV12-4	CASSTSGEGPYEQYF	TGTGCCAGCAGTACCTCAGGGGAGGGACCCTACGAGCAGTACTTC
few	TRBJ2-4	.	TRBV3-1	CASSPPPPYNLAKNIQYF	TGTGCCAGCAGCCCTCCTCCGCCTTACAACCTAGCCAAAAACATTCAGTACTTC
few	TRBJ2-2	TRBD1	TRBV29-1	CSAQDLGQGVSGELFF	TGCAGCGCCCAGGACCTCGGACAGGGGGTTTCCGGGGAGCTGTTTTTT
.	TRBJ2-3	.	TRBV9	CASSVSGVTDTQYF	TGTGCCAGCAGCGTTAGCGGAGTCACAGATACGCAGTATTTT
many	TRBJ2-1	.	TRBV7-2	CASSPSNNEQFF	TGTGCCAGCAGCCCATCAAACAATGAGCAGTTCTTC
few	TRBJ2-7	TRBD2	TRBV28	CASSFGLAGSFSYEQYF	TGTGCCAGCAGTTTTGGGCTAGCGGGAAGTTTTTCCTACGAGCAGTACTTC
few	TRBJ2-3	.	TRBV7-9	CASSLPRPRDTQYF	TGTGCCAGCAGCTTACCCAGGCCGAGGGATACGCAGTATTTT
few	TRBJ2-7	.	TRBV9	CASSPQGDGTDEQYF	TGTGCCAGCAGCCCCCAAGGGGACGGTACGGACGAGCAGTACTTC
.	TRBJ2-1	TRBD2	TRBV7-2	CASSPRTSVANNEQFF	TGTGCCAGCAGCCCAAGGACTAGCGTGGCCAACAATGAGCAGTTCTTC
.	TRBJ2-1	TRBD2	TRBV19	CASSILSGRAHNEQFF	TGTGCCAGTAGTATCCTAAGCGGGAGGGCCCACAATGAGCAGTTCTTC
.	TRBJ2-5	.	TRBV7-8	CASSLVEARIQETQYF	TGTGCCAGCAGCTTAGTTGAGGCCCGGATCCAAGAGACCCAGTACTTC
.	TRBJ2-5	TRBD2	TRBV4-3	CASSQETSRLGETQYF	TGCGCCAGCAGCCAGGAGACTAGCCGCCTGGGAGAGACCCAGTACTTC
.	TRBJ2-2	.	TRBV20-1	CSARDKAGALTGELFF	TGCAGTGCTAGAGATAAGGCGGGGGCCCTTACCGGGGAGCTGTTTTTT
few	TRBJ2-6	TRBD1	TRBV20-1	CSAVDRASGANVLTF	TGCAGTGCCGTGGACAGGGCCTCAGGGGCCAACGTCCTGACTTTC
.	TRBJ1-4	TRBD1	TRBV6-5	CASSYRQGASEKLFF	TGTGCCAGCAGTTATCGGCAGGGGGCATCTGAAAAACTGTTTTTT
few	TRBJ1-4	.	TRBV20-1	CSAREVAGEKLFF	TGCAGTGCTAGAGAGGTTGCGGGTGAAAAACTGTTTTTT
few	TRBJ2-3	.	TRBV7-9	CASGGVSTDTQYF	TGTGCCAGCGGCGGGGTTAGCACAGATACGCAGTATTTT
.	TRBJ2-3	.	TRBV27	CASSFYGKRGTDTQYF	TGTGCCAGCAGTTTCTACGGAAAGCGGGGCACAGATACGCAGTATTTT
.	TRBJ2-5	.	TRBV20-1	CSARWETQYF	TGCAGTGCTAGGTGGGAGACCCAGTACTTC
.	TRBJ1-2	.	TRBV20-1	CSASFSAGYTF	TGCAGTGCGTCCTTCTCGGCGGGCTACACCTTC
few	TRBJ2-1	.	TRBV12-3/TRBV12-4	CASSLEGRGTYNEQFF	TGTGCCAGCAGTTTAGAGGGGAGGGGGACCTACAATGAGCAGTTCTTC
.	TRBJ2-1	.	TRBV9	CASSDPRGGGRNEQFF	TGTGCCAGCAGCGACCCCAGGGGGGGAGGAAGGAATGAGCAGTTCTTC
.	TRBJ2-5	TRBD2	TRBV12-3/TRBV12-4	CASSPHPTSGETQYF	TGTGCCAGCAGTCCTCACCCGACTAGCGGGGAGACCCAGTACTTC
few	TRBJ1-3	.	TRBV12-3/TRBV12-4	CASSFRDSQSTIYF	TGTGCCAGCAGTTTCAGGGACTCCCAGAGCACCATATATTTT
.	TRBJ1-1	TRBD1	TRBV19	CASSRLTRQGAGTEAFF	TGTGCCAGTAGCCGACTTACCAGACAGGGGGCAGGCACTGAAGCTTTCTTT
few	TRBJ2-7	TRBD2	TRBV6-1	CASRSSGTSYEQYF	TGTGCCAGCAGGTCTAGCGGGACCTCCTACGAGCAGTACTTC